The 29 T cell receptor beta chains given below trace back to one sample, sequenced in a study of T cell responses to AZD1222 COVID-19 vaccine. The protocol was immunoSEQ multiplex PCR, while the TCRdb copy is restricted to in-frame clones and leaves out a portion. The table records around 78,000 clones, roughly four fifths of them present only once. Sample: peripheral blood, taken on day 0 of AZD1222 vaccination. The receptors were sampled from an adult in good health.

The chain uses TRBV19 and TRBJ1-4; D not certain. Germline CDR1 reads LNHDA; CDR2 reads SQIVND (reference sequence). The CDR3 runs to 15 residues. V was pared by 3 bases and J by 5 bases, with 13 bases between. CDR3 coding DNA: TGTGCCAGTAGTATTCATCAGAGCTTAAATGAAAAACTGTTTTTT. Translation: CASSIHQSLNEKLFF.

The J gene is TRBJ1-5, the V gene TRBV7-6; tentative D call: TRBD1 (5 bases). The V gene lost 0 bases and the J gene lost 7 bases, with 7 bases spanning the gap. This CDR3 has 13 residues. From germline, CDR1 is SGHVS and CDR2 FNYEAQ. CDR3 bases: TGTGCCAGCAGCTTAGCCGACAGACAGCCCCAGCATTTT. Protein: CASSLADRQPQHF.

The CDR3 sequence is CSVEDPGQGTGELFF. The CDR3 nucleotides read TGCAGCGTTGAAGATCCGGGGCAGGGGACCGGGGAGCTGTTTTTT. This chain connects TRBV29-1 to TRBJ2-2; the D gene is possibly TRBD1 (6 bases). Trimming pared 0 bases from V and 5 bases from J, leaving 13 bases between. Germline CDR1 is SQVTM and CDR2 is ANQGSEA. The CDR3 runs 15 residues.

The CDR3 DNA follows: TGTGCCAGCAGCTTAGAGGGGGAGCGCAAACTGTTTTTT. Amino acid sequence: CASSLEGERKLFF. The V gene is TRBV7-9, the J gene TRBJ1-4; perhaps TRBD1 as D (6 bases). The CDR3 runs 13 residues. Trimming shortened V by 1 base and J by 11 bases, and 11 bases separated the two germline ends. Per the germline V gene, CDR1 is SEHNR and CDR2 is FQNEAQ (reference sequence).

This chain joins TRBV5-1 and TRBJ1-2; no clear D gene. Germline-derived CDR1 and CDR2 are SGHRS and YFSETQ. With 9 bases removed from V and 1 base from J, the gap between germline ends came to 25 bases. This CDR3 contains 17 residues. CDR3 residues: CATPLWAPLLFNYGYTF. In DNA form, the CDR3 reads TGCGCCACCCCCCTGTGGGCGCCCCTTCTTTTTAACTATGGCTACACCTTC.

The rearrangement uses TRBV27 and TRBJ2-1; TRBD2 aligns across 11 bases. Germline V gene lookup returns CDR1 MNHEY and CDR2 SMNVEV (reference sequence). V was pared by 8 bases and J by 7 bases, with 13 bases of the junction left unmatched. This CDR3 has 16 residues. The CDR3 nucleotides are TGTGCCAGCGGGTTGAATAGCGGGAGGGCCTTGAATGAGCAGTTCTTC. This translates into CASGLNSGRALNEQFF.

The V call is TRBV7-9, the J call TRBJ1-3; D is unresolved. V dropped 5 bases and J dropped 0 bases, with 8 bases sitting between them. CDR1 is SEHNR and CDR2 is FQNEAQ in the germline V gene (reference sequence). The CDR3 contains 14 residues. The CDR3 nucleotides read TGTGCCAGCAGCCAAGAGACCTCTGGAAACACCATATATTTT. This gives the protein CASSQETSGNTIYF.

The rearrangement uses TRBV12-3 or TRBV12-4 and TRBJ2-3; D is unresolved. V gave up 3 bases and J gave up 8 bases, with 12 bases separating them. The CDR3 loop spans 13 amino acids. Here the CDR3 DNA reads TGTGCCAGCAGTTTTGAACCCCCGGGTACGCAGTATTTT. It specifies CASSFEPPGTQYF.

The chain combines TRBV9 with TRBJ2-1, with 11 bases that match TRBD2. Germline V gene data show CDR1 as SGDLS and CDR2 as YYNGEE. This CDR3 contains 17 residues. The V segment lost 0 bases and the J segment 5 bases; nucleotides outside the gene matches: 7. The CDR3 DNA reads TGTGCCAGCAGCGTAGCTTCCCTAGCGGGAGGCCACAATGAGCAGTTCTTC. This sequence encodes CASSVASLAGGHNEQFF.

The V call is TRBV11-2, the J call TRBJ1-3; TRBD1 matches at 7 bases. With V trimmed by 5 bases and J by 2 bases, 0 bases remained unmatched. Germline CDR1 reads SGHAT; CDR2 reads FQNNGV. The CDR3 sequence is 13 residues long. The chain's CDR3 is CASSQGAGNTIYF. DNA for the CDR3: TGTGCCAGCAGCCAGGGGGCTGGAAACACCATATATTTT.

This rearrangement joins TRBV18 to TRBJ2-7; TRBD1 matches at 9 bases. The CDR3 length is 16 residues. Germline V gene lookup returns CDR1 KGHSH and CDR2 LQKENI. The ends lost 3 bases at V and 6 bases at J; junction bases unmatched: 12. CDR3 nucleotides: TGTGCCAGCTCACCGGATACAGGGGGCGCGAGCGGCGAGCAGTACTTC. Translated: CASSPDTGGASGEQYF.

The chain links TRBV11-2 to TRBJ2-2, with D possibly being TRBD2 (6 bases). The CDR3 has 16 residues. Trimming took 1 base from V and 0 from J, leaving 9 bases between them. Germline values: CDR1 SGHAT, CDR2 FQNNGV. The CDR3 DNA is TGTGCCAGCAGCTTAGGCGGCGGGGCGAACACCGGGGAGCTGTTTTTT. Translation: CASSLGGGANTGELFF.

V gene TRBV24-1 combines with J gene TRBJ2-5; either TRBD1 or TRBD2 may supply D (5 bases each). The CDR3 runs 16 residues. Trimming left V 4 bases short and J 5 bases short, with 19 bases between. Germline V gene data show CDR1 as KGHDR and CDR2 as SFDVKD. CDR3 amino acids: CATSDSGPGGGETQYF. In DNA, the CDR3 is TGTGCCACCAGTGACTCGGGGCCAGGCGGTGGGGAGACCCAGTACTTC.

The chain carries TRBV15 and TRBJ2-5; D is unresolved. V lost 2 bases to trimming and J lost 0 bases, with 16 bases between them. Germline V CDR1 and CDR2: LNHNV, YYDKDF (reference sequence). The CDR3 is 17 residues long. In DNA, the CDR3 is TGTGCCACCAGCAGACCTTTCAGAGACTCGTACCAAGAGACCCAGTACTTC. It encodes CATSRPFRDSYQETQYF.

V is TRBV5-4 and J is TRBJ1-2; 7 nucleotides match TRBD1. There are 14 residues in the CDR3. Germline CDR1 reads SGHNT; CDR2 reads YYREEE (reference sequence). Losses at the gene ends were 1 base for V and 3 bases for J; bases not matched to a gene: 3. The CDR3 sequence is CASSLLQGDYGYTF. The CDR3 nucleotides read TGTGCCAGCAGCTTGCTGCAGGGGGACTATGGCTACACCTTC.

V gene TRBV11-2 combines with J gene TRBJ2-7; D uncertain. Germline V gene sequence: CDR1 SGHAT, CDR2 FQNNGV. V was cut by 1 base and J by 3 bases, with 7 bases left in between. The CDR3 runs to 13 residues. CDR3 loop: CASSLGAFYEQYF. The CDR3 DNA reads TGTGCCAGCAGCTTAGGGGCCTTCTACGAGCAGTACTTC.

The chain recombines TRBV2 with TRBJ2-5, with D tentatively TRBD1 or TRBD2 (5 bases each). CDR3 length: 14 residues. Germline CDR1 and CDR2: SNHLY and FYNNEI. V was cut by 5 bases and J by 3 bases, with 13 bases left in between. CDR3 loop: CASSTPRGEETQYF. CDR3 nucleotides: TGTGCCAGCAGTACCCCCCGAGGGGAAGAGACCCAGTACTTC.

The chain joins TRBV4-1 to TRBJ2-5; D could derive from TRBD1 or TRBD2 (5 bases each). This CDR3 spans 15 amino acids. V gave up 3 bases and J gave up 7 bases, with 18 bases separating them. Germline-derived CDR1 and CDR2 are MGHRA and YSYEKL. CDR3 sequence reads: CASSHAQGESGTQYF. The CDR3 coding sequence is TGCGCCAGCAGCCATGCCCAAGGGGAGTCCGGGACCCAGTACTTC.

The chain is built from TRBV19 and TRBJ2-7, with 7 bases fitting TRBD1. The CDR3 spans 14 residues. The germline V gene has CDR1 LNHDA and CDR2 SQIVND (reference sequence). J was trimmed by 2 bases and V by 3 bases; bases with no gene match: 4. CDR3 loop: CASSMDRPTYEQYF. CDR3 sequence (DNA): TGTGCCAGTAGTATGGACAGGCCAACCTACGAGCAGTACTTC.

A remark on this clone: The final CDR3 position lacks the conserved phenylalanine or tryptophan, pointing to a likely read error. Because the CDR3's place on the DNA is in doubt, the DNA is left out and the CDR3 is given as listed by TCRdb. The chain recombines TRBV20-1 with TRBJ1-1; the DNA was not used to check the table's D call, TRBD1. Germline CDR1 and CDR2: DFQATT and SNEGSKA (reference sequence). The CDR3 spans 8 amino acids, including both terminal residues. The CDR3 reads CKKTPDRA.

V usage is TRBV14 and J usage is TRBJ1-1; D gene ambiguous. Per the germline V gene, CDR1 is SGHDN and CDR2 is FVKESK. The V end lost 4 bases, the J end lost 0 bases, and 9 bases lay between the germline ends. The CDR3 is 14 residues long. The CDR3 sequence is CASSPNRLNTEAFF. CDR3 in DNA: TGTGCCAGCAGCCCGAACCGGTTGAACACTGAAGCTTTCTTT.

V gene TRBV5-1 combines with J gene TRBJ1-1; D ambiguous. The CDR3 runs 13 residues. Germline CDR1 reads SGHRS; CDR2 reads YFSETQ. V was cut by 5 bases and J by 1 base, with 9 bases left in between. CDR3 sequence reads: CASRGSGNTEAFF. The CDR3 region has the DNA TGCGCCAGCAGGGGGTCGGGGAACACTGAAGCTTTCTTT.

The gene calls are TRBV5-5 and TRBJ1-3; D call uncertain. Looked up from germline, CDR1 is SGHKS and CDR2 is YYEKEE (reference sequence). The CDR3 length is 16 residues. V shed 2 bases and J shed 0 bases, with 12 bases lying between them. This CDR3 reads CASSLGSPVSGNTIYF. CDR3 nucleotides: TGTGCCAGCAGCTTAGGATCGCCTGTCTCTGGAAACACCATATATTTT.

This chain joins TRBV19 and TRBJ2-2; D uncertain. Germline values: CDR1 LNHDA, CDR2 SQIVND (reference sequence). Trimming took 5 bases from V and 1 from J, leaving 14 bases between them. The CDR3 covers 16 residues. Here the CDR3 reads CASSDFGRMNTGELFF. The CDR3 region has the DNA TGTGCCAGTAGTGACTTCGGACGGATGAACACCGGGGAGCTGTTTTTT.

A single count supports this clone. The chain is built from TRBV29-1 and TRBJ1-1, with a tentative D call TRBD1 (5 bases). In germline, CDR1 is SQVTM, CDR2 ANQGSEA. Trimming removed 6 bases at V and 1 base at J, with 12 bases between. This CDR3 spans 13 amino acids. This CDR3 reads CSVAEGANTEAFF. CDR3 DNA sequence: TGCAGCGTGGCTGAAGGGGCGAACACTGAAGCTTTCTTT. The variable domain in full, with the rest retrieved from reference TRBV29-1 and TRBJ1-1, is SAVISQKPSRDICQRGTSLTIQCQVDSQVTMMFWYRQQPGQSLTLIATANQGSEATYESGFVIDKFPISRPNLTFSTLTVSNMSPEDSSIYLCSVAEGANTEAFFGQGTRLTVV.

V gene TRBV6-2 or TRBV6-3 combines with J gene TRBJ2-5, with 8 bases fitting TRBD2. Germline V gene data show CDR1 as MNHEY and CDR2 as SVGEGT. This CDR3 has 15 amino acids. Germline trimming cut 2 bases from V and 4 bases from J; bases unmatched to any gene: 6. The DNA for the CDR3 is TGTGCCAGCAGTTACGGGTCGGGGGGGCGAGAGACCCAGTACTTC. Amino acids: CASSYGSGGRETQYF.

The chain uses TRBV5-8 and TRBJ2-3, with 9 bases matching TRBD1. The junction had 8 bases not matched to a gene; V was cut back by 3 bases and J by 6 bases. Germline loops: CDR1 SGHTS, CDR2 YDEGEE. The CDR3 consists of 15 residues. The CDR3 DNA is TGTGCCAGCAGCTGGGGGACAGGGCGGGGGGATACGCAGTATTTT. Its protein product is CASSWGTGRGDTQYF.

The gene calls are TRBV18 and TRBJ1-4; D is undetermined. Germline V gene data show CDR1 as KGHSH and CDR2 as LQKENI. The V end was cut by 2 bases, the J end by 4 bases, with 11 bases between. The CDR3 spans 15 residues. The DNA of the CDR3 is TGTGCCAGCTCACCATCAATCTCAGATAATGAAAAACTGTTTTTT. It specifies CASSPSISDNEKLFF.

The genes are TRBV27 and TRBJ2-3; 9 nucleotides line up with TRBD2. The CDR3 covers 17 residues. Germline trimming cut 2 bases from V and 2 bases from J; bases unmatched to any gene: 8. Germline CDR1 and CDR2: MNHEY and SMNVEV (reference sequence). In DNA, the CDR3 is TGTGCCAGCAGTTTAGGGTGGCGGGGGGGACTCACAGATACGCAGTATTTT. Protein product: CASSLGWRGGLTDTQYF.